Described below is a single T cell receptor (beta chain) sequence and its context. This record belongs to a study of blood T cell repertoires in COVID-19. Germline CDR1 reads ENHRY; CDR2 reads SYGVKD. The CDR3 loop spans 14 amino acids. V was trimmed by 10 bases and J by 0 bases, leaving 16 bases between them. Participants spanned ages about 18 to 95 years and resided in about 25 US areas. Participant-reported clinical history was the basis for cohort assignment. Up to 2 weeks before entering the study, exposed participants had met a COVID-19 case. Using immunoSEQ multiplex PCR, the repertoire was profiled, and TCRdb retains in-frame clones only, with some absent. Among around 320,000 clones listed, around 92% were seen once.

The chain couples TRBV10-3 to TRBJ2-7; D gene ambiguous. Sample: PBMCs or T cells enriched from blood (not recorded which). This TCR was sampled from a woman between 45 and 65 years old who had been exposed to COVID-19. The CDR3 loop reads CATLTSSSSYEQYF. As DNA, the CDR3 is TGTGCCACGCTTACAAGTTCCTCCTCCTACGAGCAGTACTTC.